The 28 T cell receptor beta chains below come from one sample, sequenced in a study of cytomegalovirus exposure and HLA in healthy donors (TCRdb year 2017). The library relied on the immunoSEQ multiplex PCR assay. In its TCRdb copy, this immuneACCESS table keeps in-frame sequences only and misses some clones. Where compared with another copy, unresolved V genes explain less than half of these, and the others have no known cause. Within this sample are some 260,000 clones, with roughly nine tenths of them counted one time only. In total, the top ten clones hold around 12% of the sample. Sequences were obtained from PBMCs. The receptor set was obtained from a man aged 18 to 35 in good health and CMV-seropositive.

The chain carries TRBV28 and TRBJ2-1; TRBD2 matches 7 bases. The germline CDR1 and CDR2 sequences are MDHEN and SYDVKM. V gave up 8 bases and J gave up 9 bases; unmatched junction bases: 19. The CDR3 runs 16 residues. CDR3 loop: CASGGAPGLLRAEQFF. Here the CDR3 DNA reads TGTGCCAGCGGAGGGGCGCCGGGACTACTTAGGGCTGAGCAGTTCTTC.

This chain links TRBV14 with TRBJ2-3; either TRBD1 or TRBD2 may fit D (5 bases each). Trimming took 3 bases from V and 3 from J, leaving 25 bases between them. Germline CDR1 and CDR2: SGHDN and FVKESK. The CDR3 runs to 19 residues. The CDR3 DNA follows: TGTGCCAGCAGCCATCGGAAGGGTGCAGGGAGCTTAATTACAGATACGCAGTATTTT. Amino acid sequence: CASSHRKGAGSLITDTQYF.

This clone was recorded a few times. This chain links TRBV15 with TRBJ1-5; D remains ambiguous. Germline lookup yields CDR1 LNHNV and CDR2 YYDKDF (reference sequence). This CDR3 has 19 amino acids. The V gene lost 0 bases and the J gene lost 3 bases, with 21 bases spanning the gap. CDR3 region: CATSRDSLSNYRDNQPQHF. DNA of the CDR3: TGTGCCACCAGCAGAGATTCCCTGTCGAACTACAGAGACAATCAGCCCCAGCATTTT.

The count of this clone is one. The chain joins TRBV15 to TRBJ2-3; 14 nucleotides agree with TRBD2. The germline gives CDR1 LNHNV, CDR2 YYDKDF (reference sequence). The CDR3 has 19 residues. With V trimmed by 0 bases and J by 3 bases, 8 bases remained unmatched. CDR3 sequence (DNA): TGTGCCACCAGCAGAGATCACGGGACTAGCGGGAGACGGACAGATACGCAGTATTTT. It yields the protein CATSRDHGTSGRRTDTQYF.

This clone was found once. This chain uses TRBV7-6 with TRBJ2-5; TRBD1 might be the D (5 bases). The germline V gene encodes CDR1 SGHVS and CDR2 FNYEAQ. V shed 5 bases and J shed 3 bases, with 7 bases lying between them. The CDR3 sequence is 12 residues long. The CDR3 DNA follows: TGTGCCAGCAGCCCCAGGGAAGAGACCCAGTACTTC. This translates into CASSPREETQYF.

This clone is a singleton in its sample. V gene TRBV4-1 combines with J gene TRBJ2-1; 9 nucleotides line up with TRBD2. The CDR3 contains 16 residues. The V gene's germline CDR1 is MGHRA and CDR2 YSYEKL. V trimming: 0 bases; J trimming: 7 bases; junction bases outside the gene matches: 7. CDR3 DNA sequence: TGCGCCAGCAGCCAAGATTTGGTAGCGGGAGCGAATGAGCAGTTCTTC. This encodes CASSQDLVAGANEQFF.

The chain employs TRBV5-1 and TRBJ2-1; a weak D match, TRBD2 (5 bases). The CDR3 length is 15 residues. V was shortened by 0 bases and J by 7 bases, with 14 bases between the two germline ends. Germline V gene sequence: CDR1 SGHRS, CDR2 YFSETQ. This CDR3 is CASSLDLAPLNEQFF. CDR3 DNA sequence: TGCGCCAGCAGCTTGGATCTAGCCCCGCTGAATGAGCAGTTCTTC.

This rearrangement joins TRBV7-9 to TRBJ2-1, with TRBD2 as a possible D gene (6 bases). V gave up 1 base and J gave up 7 bases, with 14 bases separating them. The CDR3 consists of 15 residues. The V gene's germline CDR1 is SEHNR and CDR2 FQNEAQ (reference sequence). CDR3 protein: CASSLVSDGRNEQFF. The CDR3 DNA follows: TGTGCCAGCAGCTTAGTTAGCGACGGGAGAAATGAGCAGTTCTTC.

This clone was detected once. V usage is TRBV5-4 and J usage is TRBJ2-7, with TRBD1 identical over 8 bases. The V gene end was trimmed by 4 bases and the J gene end by 5 bases; junction bases not matched to a gene: 14. CDR1 is SGHNT, CDR2 YYREEE, per germline (reference sequence). This CDR3 spans 16 amino acids. This CDR3 is CASSIGQGRLGDEQYF. The CDR3 region has the DNA TGTGCCAGCAGCATTGGACAGGGAAGATTAGGGGACGAGCAGTACTTC.

This chain connects TRBV6-5 to TRBJ2-2, with 8 bases fitting TRBD1. The CDR3 runs to 15 residues. Trimming took 7 bases from V and 2 from J; bases not matched to a gene: 6. Germline-derived CDR1 and CDR2 are MNHEY and SVGAGI. In DNA, the CDR3 is TGTGCCAGCACTACGACAGGGGAAAACACCGGGGAGCTGTTTTTT. This translates into CASTTTGENTGELFF.

The rearrangement uses TRBV27 and TRBJ2-7, with D unresolved. V lost 4 bases and J 2 bases, leaving 9 bases between the germline ends. Germline V gene data show CDR1 as MNHEY and CDR2 as SMNVEV (reference sequence). The CDR3 length is 13 residues. The CDR3 DNA sequence: TGTGCCAGCAGTTCTACCAAAACCTACGAGCAGTACTTC. Its translation is CASSSTKTYEQYF.

The genes are TRBV5-1 and TRBJ2-3, with D perhaps matching TRBD2 (5 bases). The CDR3 sequence is 15 residues long. V lost 0 bases and J lost 0, with 8 bases in between. Germline-derived CDR1 and CDR2 are SGHRS and YFSETQ. The CDR3 spells CASSLERMSTDTQYF. CDR3 nucleotide sequence: TGCGCCAGCAGCTTGGAGCGGATGAGCACAGATACGCAGTATTTT.

The chain combines TRBV28 with TRBJ1-4; TRBD1 is a possible D gene (6 bases). Germline-derived CDR1 and CDR2 are MDHEN and SYDVKM. The V end was cut by 6 bases, the J end by 7 bases, with 18 bases between. CDR3 size: 15 residues. CDR3 in amino acids: CASSLTGLGFEKLFF. CDR3 in DNA: TGTGCCAGCAGCCTGACAGGTCTAGGGTTTGAAAAACTGTTTTTT.

There are a few counts of this clone. V usage is TRBV2 and J usage is TRBJ2-5, with 10 bases fitting TRBD1. With 10 bases clipped from V and 5 bases from J, the junction kept 10 bases outside the gene matches. Per germline, CDR1 SNHLY and CDR2 FYNNEI. CDR3 length equals 14 residues. CDR3 sequence reads: CATTRDRGRETQYF. In DNA, the CDR3 is TGTGCCACTACGAGGGACAGGGGTAGGGAGACCCAGTACTTC.

The rearrangement joins TRBV13 to TRBJ1-3, with 7 positions matching TRBD1. The CDR3 has 15 residues. J gave up 2 bases and V 5 bases, and 6 bases lay outside the gene matches. Looked up from germline, CDR1 is PRHDT and CDR2 is FYEKMQ (reference sequence). The CDR3 region has the DNA TGTGCCAGCAGCCAACTACAGGGGACTGGAAACACCATATATTTT. Translated, it gives CASSQLQGTGNTIYF.

The V and J genes are TRBV4-2 and TRBJ2-7, with D possibly TRBD1 on 5 matching bases. Germline CDR1 and CDR2: LGHNA and YNFKEQ. The CDR3 length is 15 residues. Trimming cost V 1 base and J 3 bases, with 13 bases left between them. CDR3 DNA sequence: TGTGCCAGCAGCCAAGGGGAAGGGGCTAACTACGAGCAGTACTTC. Its protein is CASSQGEGANYEQYF.

The chain links TRBV18 to TRBJ1-3; D is unresolved. This CDR3 contains 13 residues. Germline lookup yields CDR1 KGHSH and CDR2 LQKENI. Trimming left V 5 bases short and J 4 bases short, with 9 bases between. The CDR3 nucleotides are TGTGCCAGCTCAGCACAACTCGGAAACACCATATATTTT. This codes for CASSAQLGNTIYF.

The rearrangement joins TRBV29-1 to TRBJ2-3, with 7 nucleotides matching TRBD2. CDR3 length: 13 residues. V trimming: 7 bases; J trimming: 3 bases; junction bases outside the gene matches: 7. Germline values: CDR1 SQVTM, CDR2 ANQGSEA. Here the CDR3 DNA reads TGCAGCGGTATAAGCGGGACTACAGATACGCAGTATTTT. This codes for CSGISGTTDTQYF.

The chain couples TRBV27 to TRBJ2-7; 10 bases are shared with TRBD1. This CDR3 region has 14 residues. The V gene end was trimmed by 7 bases and the J gene end by 4 bases; junction bases not matched to a gene: 7. Germline V gene lookup returns CDR1 MNHEY and CDR2 SMNVEV (reference sequence). The chain's CDR3 is CASTPGQGIYEQYF. CDR3 sequence (DNA): TGTGCCAGCACCCCGGGACAGGGGATTTACGAGCAGTACTTC.

This clone has more than one count but fewer than ten. V and J are TRBV6-1 and TRBJ2-3; D is ambiguous. Trimming took off 7 bases at V and 5 bases at J, with 10 bases between the two ends. Germline assignment: CDR1 MNHNS and CDR2 SASEGT. This CDR3 comprises 12 residues. CDR3 residues: CASTESGDTQYF. CDR3 DNA: TGTGCCAGCACAGAATCAGGAGATACGCAGTATTTT.

The chain carries TRBV30 and TRBJ2-7; 7 nucleotides match TRBD2. The CDR3 loop spans 13 amino acids. CDR1 is GTSNPN, CDR2 SVGIG, per germline (reference sequence). V lost 0 bases and J lost 2; bases outside the gene matches: 1. CDR3 sequence: CAWSVRGAYEQYF. In DNA form, the CDR3 reads TGTGCCTGGAGTGTACGGGGGGCCTACGAGCAGTACTTC.

The chain has TRBV27 and TRBJ2-1, with TRBD2 matching 13 bases. This CDR3 spans 16 amino acids. CDR1 is MNHEY and CDR2 is SMNVEV in the germline V gene (reference sequence). V shed 8 bases and J 3 bases; nucleotides not matched to a gene: 7. CDR3 region: CASFKTSGRFYNEQFF. In DNA, the CDR3 is TGTGCCAGCTTCAAGACTAGCGGGAGGTTCTACAATGAGCAGTTCTTC.

The rearrangement joins TRBV13 to TRBJ2-1; no firm D call. This CDR3 has 14 residues. Germline V CDR1 and CDR2: PRHDT, FYEKMQ (reference sequence). V lost 2 bases and J lost 5, with 10 bases in between. The CDR3 nucleotides are TGTGCCAGCAGCTTACGGCTGCTAGACAATGAGCAGTTCTTC. This sequence encodes CASSLRLLDNEQFF.

The CDR3 is CASSWTSGRALRSYEQYF. The CDR3 coding sequence is TGTGCCAGCAGCTGGACTAGCGGGAGGGCTCTTCGATCCTACGAGCAGTACTTC. V and J are TRBV7-2 and TRBJ2-7; 15 nucleotides align to TRBD2. Germline CDR1 and CDR2: SGHTA and FQGNSA. V shed 4 bases and J 1 base; nucleotides not matched to a gene: 8. The CDR3 contains 18 residues.

In DNA, the CDR3 is TGTGCCAGCAGCTTACTAGCGGCCTACAATGAGCAGTTCTTC. As protein: CASSLLAAYNEQFF. The chain links TRBV5-4 to TRBJ2-1; TRBD2 matches at 8 bases. Germline CDR1 reads SGHNT; CDR2 reads YYREEE (reference sequence). The CDR3 is 14 amino acids. V lost 2 bases, J lost 2 bases, and 0 bases stayed unmatched.

The V call is TRBV5-6, the J call TRBJ1-3, with TRBD1 as a possible D gene (5 bases). This CDR3 has 14 residues. CDR1 is SGHDT and CDR2 is YYEEEE in the germline V gene. V was cut by 2 bases and J by 7 bases, with 13 bases left in between. CDR3 protein: CASSFRGQGNTIYF. CDR3 in DNA: TGTGCCAGCAGCTTCCGGGGCCAAGGGAACACCATATATTTT.

The rearrangement joins TRBV30 to TRBJ2-1, with D perhaps matching TRBD2 (5 bases). CDR3 size: 14 residues. CDR1 GTSNPN and CDR2 SVGIG come from the germline V gene (reference sequence). Trimming took off 5 bases at V and 9 bases at J, with 20 bases between the two ends. As DNA, the CDR3 is TGTGCCTGGCAGGCCTATCCGAACGGAGGTGAGCAGTTCTTC. Its translation: CAWQAYPNGGEQFF.

The chain has TRBV28 and TRBJ2-7, with 9 bases that match TRBD1. This CDR3 is 15 amino acids long. V shed 5 bases and J 2 bases; nucleotides not matched to a gene: 7. Germline values: CDR1 MDHEN, CDR2 SYDVKM. The CDR3 nucleotides are TGTGCCAGCAGTGGAATGGGACAGGGTCCCTACGAGCAGTACTTC. As protein: CASSGMGQGPYEQYF.